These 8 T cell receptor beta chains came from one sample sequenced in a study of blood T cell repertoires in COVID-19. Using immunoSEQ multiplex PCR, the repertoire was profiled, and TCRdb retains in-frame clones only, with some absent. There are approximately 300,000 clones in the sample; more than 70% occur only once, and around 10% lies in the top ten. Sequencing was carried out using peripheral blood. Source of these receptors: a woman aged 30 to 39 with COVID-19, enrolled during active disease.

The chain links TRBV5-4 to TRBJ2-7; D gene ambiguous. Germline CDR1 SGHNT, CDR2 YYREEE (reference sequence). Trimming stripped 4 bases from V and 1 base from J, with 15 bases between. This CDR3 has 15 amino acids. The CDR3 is CASSPAGSLSYEQYF. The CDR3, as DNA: TGTGCCAGCAGCCCGGCCGGGTCGTTATCCTACGAGCAGTACTTC.

The CDR3 DNA sequence: TGTGCCAGCAGTGTCACAGGGGGTTTGAACACTGAAGCTTTCTTT. It encodes CASSVTGGLNTEAFF. The rearrangement links TRBV6-2 or TRBV6-3 to TRBJ1-1; 8 nucleotides agree with TRBD1. With 5 bases clipped from V and 0 bases from J, the junction kept 5 bases outside the gene matches. Germline V gives CDR1 MNHEY, CDR2 SVGEGT. The CDR3 runs to 15 residues.

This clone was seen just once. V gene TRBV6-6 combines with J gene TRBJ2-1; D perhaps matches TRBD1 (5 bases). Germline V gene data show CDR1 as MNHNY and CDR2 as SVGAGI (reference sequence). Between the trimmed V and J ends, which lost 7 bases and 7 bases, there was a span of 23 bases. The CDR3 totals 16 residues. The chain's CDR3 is CASTALFQGKGNEQFF. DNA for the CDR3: TGTGCCAGCACTGCCCTTTTTCAGGGAAAAGGGAATGAGCAGTTCTTC.

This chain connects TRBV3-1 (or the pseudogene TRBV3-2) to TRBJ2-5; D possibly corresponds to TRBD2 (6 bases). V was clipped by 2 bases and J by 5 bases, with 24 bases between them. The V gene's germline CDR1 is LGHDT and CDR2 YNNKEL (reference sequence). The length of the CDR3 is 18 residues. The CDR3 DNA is TGTGCCAGCAGCCAAAATGGGGGACTTGCGCGAGGGTGGGAGACCCAGTACTTC. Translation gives CASSQNGGLARGWETQYF.

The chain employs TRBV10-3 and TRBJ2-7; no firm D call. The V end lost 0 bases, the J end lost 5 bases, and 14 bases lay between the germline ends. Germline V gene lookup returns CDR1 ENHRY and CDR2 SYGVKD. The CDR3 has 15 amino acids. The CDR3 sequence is CAISESILVLHEQYF. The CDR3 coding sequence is TGTGCCATCAGTGAGTCGATCCTAGTATTACACGAGCAGTACTTC.

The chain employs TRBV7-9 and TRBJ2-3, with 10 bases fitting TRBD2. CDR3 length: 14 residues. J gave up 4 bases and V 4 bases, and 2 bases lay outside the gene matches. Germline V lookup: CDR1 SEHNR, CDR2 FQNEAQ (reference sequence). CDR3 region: CASSSLAGADTQYF. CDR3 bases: TGTGCCAGCAGCTCCCTAGCGGGGGCAGATACGCAGTATTTT. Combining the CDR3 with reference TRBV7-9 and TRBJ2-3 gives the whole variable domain DTGVSQNPRHKITKRGQNVTFRCDPISEHNRLYWYRQTLGQGPEFLTYFQNEAQLEKSRLLSDRFSAERPKGSFSTLEIQRTEQGDSAMYLCASSSLAGADTQYFGPGTRLTVL.

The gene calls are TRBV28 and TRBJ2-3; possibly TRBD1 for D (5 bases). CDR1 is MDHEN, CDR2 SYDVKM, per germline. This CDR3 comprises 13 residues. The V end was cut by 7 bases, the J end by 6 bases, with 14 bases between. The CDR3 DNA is TGTGCCAGCAACGACTGGGGCGTGGATACGCAGTATTTT. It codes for CASNDWGVDTQYF. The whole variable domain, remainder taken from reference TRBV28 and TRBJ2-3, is DVKVTQSSRYLVKRTGEKVFLECVQDMDHENMFWYRQDPGLGLRLIYFSYDVKMKEKGDIPEGYSVSREKKERFSLILESASTNQTSMYLCASNDWGVDTQYFGPGTRLTVL.

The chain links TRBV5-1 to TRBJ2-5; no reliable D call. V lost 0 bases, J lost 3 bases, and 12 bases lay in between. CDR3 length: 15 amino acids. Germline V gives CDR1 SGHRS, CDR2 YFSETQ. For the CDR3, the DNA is TGCGCCAGCAGCTTGGGAGTAAGCATGGAAGAGACCCAGTACTTC. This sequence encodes CASSLGVSMEETQYF. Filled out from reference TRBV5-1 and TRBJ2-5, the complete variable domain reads KAGVTQTPRYLIKTRGQQVTLSCSPISGHRSVSWYQQTPGQGLQFLFEYFSETQRNKGNFPGRFSGRQFSNSRSEMNVSTLELGDSALYLCASSLGVSMEETQYFGPGTRLLVL.